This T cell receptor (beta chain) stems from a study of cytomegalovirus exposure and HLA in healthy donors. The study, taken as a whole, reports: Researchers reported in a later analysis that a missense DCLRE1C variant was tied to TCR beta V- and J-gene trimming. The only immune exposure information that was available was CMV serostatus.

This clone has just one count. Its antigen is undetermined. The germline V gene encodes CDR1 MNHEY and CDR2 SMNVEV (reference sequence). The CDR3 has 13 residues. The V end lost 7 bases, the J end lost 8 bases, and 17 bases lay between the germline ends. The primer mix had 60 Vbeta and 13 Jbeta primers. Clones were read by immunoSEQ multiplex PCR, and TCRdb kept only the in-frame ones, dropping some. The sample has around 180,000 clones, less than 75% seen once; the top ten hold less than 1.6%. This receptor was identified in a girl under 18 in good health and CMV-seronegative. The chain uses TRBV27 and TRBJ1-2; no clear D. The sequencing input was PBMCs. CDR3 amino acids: CASTNRGAKGYTF. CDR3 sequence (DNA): TGTGCCAGCACAAATCGGGGAGCGAAAGGCTACACCTTC.